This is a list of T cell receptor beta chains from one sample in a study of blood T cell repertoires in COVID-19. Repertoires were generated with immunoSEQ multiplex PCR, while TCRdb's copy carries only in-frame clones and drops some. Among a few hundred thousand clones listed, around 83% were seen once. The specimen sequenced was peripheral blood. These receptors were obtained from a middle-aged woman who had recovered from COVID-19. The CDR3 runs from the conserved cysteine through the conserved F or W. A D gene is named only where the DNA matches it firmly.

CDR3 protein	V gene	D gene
CASSYDRVSTDTQYF	TRBV6-5	TRBD1
CSAASTGEAFF	TRBV20-1	TRBD1
CASSLDRAFSGNTIYF	TRBV7-8	TRBD1
CASSSGLKAPQHF	TRBV10-1	.
CASSLIGSSGMGEQFF	TRBV27	.
CASSSGTGLQETQYF	TRBV5-1	TRBD1
CATSGGGQPQHF	TRBV24-1	.
CASRSDRWDGYTF	TRBV6-6	.
CATSEGTGGSNQPQHF	TRBV24-1	TRBD1
CASSIGASGGAWNEQFF	TRBV19	TRBD2
CASSRTGRGADTQYF	TRBV7-2	TRBD1
CASSERSLNNSPLHF	TRBV2	.
CASSPRTSGGAYEQFF	TRBV4-3	TRBD2
CASRRTGTLTEAFF	TRBV4-3	TRBD1
CASSLSGLDNEQFF	TRBV11-3	.
CASSLTDHGSEAFF	TRBV6-5	.
CASSQDITPGELFF	TRBV3-1/TRBV3-2	.
CASSLTQGKAFF	TRBV5-1	.
CASSRPNSLSNEKLFF	TRBV19	.
CASRNGGGSYNEQFF	TRBV28	.
CASSLSGTTGNTIYF	TRBV7-2	.
CASEGQGKDTQYF	TRBV2	TRBD1
CASSRDSSYEQYF	TRBV4-1	.
CASINSGDYNEQFF	TRBV5-6	.
CASSTFGQGSVNEQFF	TRBV9	TRBD1
CSAPGDYGYTF	TRBV20-1	.
CASRPGGGTDTQYF	TRBV2	TRBD2
CAWRGGAPNYGYTF	TRBV30	.
CASSSGLAENYEQYF	TRBV7-2	TRBD2
CASSPDRSDQPQHF	TRBV18	.
CAISLTKTGHSGGYTF	TRBV10-3	.
CASSFQGKEEQYF	TRBV6-5	.
CASSPDRGTNEKLFF	TRBV18	.